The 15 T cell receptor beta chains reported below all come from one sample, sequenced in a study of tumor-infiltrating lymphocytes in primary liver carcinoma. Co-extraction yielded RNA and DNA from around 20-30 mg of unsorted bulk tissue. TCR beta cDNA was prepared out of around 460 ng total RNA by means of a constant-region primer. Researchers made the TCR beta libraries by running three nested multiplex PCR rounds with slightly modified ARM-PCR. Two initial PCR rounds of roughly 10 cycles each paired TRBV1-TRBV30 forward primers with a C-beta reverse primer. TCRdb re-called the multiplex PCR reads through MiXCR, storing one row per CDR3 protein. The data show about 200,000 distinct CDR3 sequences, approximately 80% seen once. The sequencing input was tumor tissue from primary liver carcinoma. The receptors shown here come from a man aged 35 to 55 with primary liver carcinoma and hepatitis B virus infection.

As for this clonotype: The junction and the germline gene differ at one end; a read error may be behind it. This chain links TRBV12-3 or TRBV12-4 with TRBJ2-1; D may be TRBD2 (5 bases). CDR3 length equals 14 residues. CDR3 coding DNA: TGTGCCAACAGTCCTGCGGGTGACTTCAATGAGCAGTTCTTC. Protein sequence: CANSPAGDFNEQFF.

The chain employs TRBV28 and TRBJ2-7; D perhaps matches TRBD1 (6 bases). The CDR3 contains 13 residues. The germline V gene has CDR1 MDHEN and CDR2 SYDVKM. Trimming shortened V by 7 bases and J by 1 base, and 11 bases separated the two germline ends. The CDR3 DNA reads TGTGCCAGCACCCAGGGGCAGTCCTACGAGCAGTACTTC. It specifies CASTQGQSYEQYF.

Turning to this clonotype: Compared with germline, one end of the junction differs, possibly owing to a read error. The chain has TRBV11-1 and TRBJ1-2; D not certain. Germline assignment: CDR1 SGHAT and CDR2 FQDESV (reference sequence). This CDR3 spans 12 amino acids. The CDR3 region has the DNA TGTGCCAACAGCTTAGGGCCGTGCGACTACACCTTC. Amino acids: CANSLGPCDYTF. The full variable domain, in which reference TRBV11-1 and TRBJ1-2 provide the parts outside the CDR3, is EAEVAQSPRYKITEKSQAVAFWCDPISGHATLYWYRQILGQGPELLVQFQDESVVDDSQLPKDRFSAERLKGVDSTLKIQPAELGDSAMYLCANSLGPCDYTFGSGTRLTVV.

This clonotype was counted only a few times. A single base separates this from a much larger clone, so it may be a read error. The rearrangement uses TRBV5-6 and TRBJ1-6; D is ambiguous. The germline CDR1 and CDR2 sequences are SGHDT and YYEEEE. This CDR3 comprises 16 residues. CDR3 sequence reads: CTSFGRSSSYNSPLHF. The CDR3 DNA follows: TGTACCAGCTTCGGCAGGTCGAGCTCCTATAATTCACCCCTCCACTTT.

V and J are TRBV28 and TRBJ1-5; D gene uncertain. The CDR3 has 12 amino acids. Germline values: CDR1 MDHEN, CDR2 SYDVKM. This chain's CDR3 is CTISLRAQPQHF. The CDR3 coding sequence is TGTACCATCAGTTTAAGGGCTCAGCCCCAGCATTTT. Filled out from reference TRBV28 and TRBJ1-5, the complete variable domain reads DVKVTQSSRYLVKRTGEKVFLECVQDMDHENMFWYRQDPGLGLRLIYFSYDVKMKEKGDIPEGYSVSREKKERFSLILESASTNQTSMYLCTISLRAQPQHFGDGTRLSIL.

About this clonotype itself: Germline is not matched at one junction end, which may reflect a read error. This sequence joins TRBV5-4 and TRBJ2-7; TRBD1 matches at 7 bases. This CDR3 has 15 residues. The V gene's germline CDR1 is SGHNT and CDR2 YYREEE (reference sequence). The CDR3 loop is CASSLTGQNLYEQYF. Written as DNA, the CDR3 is TGTGCCAGCAGCTTGACGGGACAGAATCTCTATGAGCAATACTTC.

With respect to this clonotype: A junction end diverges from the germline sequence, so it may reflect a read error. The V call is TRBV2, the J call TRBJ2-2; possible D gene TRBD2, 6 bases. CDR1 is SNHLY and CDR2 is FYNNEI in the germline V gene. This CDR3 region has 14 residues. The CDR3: CVGHGRSNIGELFF. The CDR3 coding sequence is TGTGTCGGGCACGGGAGATCGAACATCGGGGAGCTGTTTTTT.

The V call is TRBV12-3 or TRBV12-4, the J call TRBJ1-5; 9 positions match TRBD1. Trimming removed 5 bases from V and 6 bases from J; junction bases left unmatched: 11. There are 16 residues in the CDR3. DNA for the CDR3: TGTGCCAGCAGTCCCCCAGGACAGGGGAGGGGTCAGCCCCAGCATTTT. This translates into CASSPPGQGRGQPQHF.

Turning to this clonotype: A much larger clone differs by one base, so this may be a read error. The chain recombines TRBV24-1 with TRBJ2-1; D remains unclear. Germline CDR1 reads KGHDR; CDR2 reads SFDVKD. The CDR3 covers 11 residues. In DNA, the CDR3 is TGTGCCACCAGTGATTTAAATGGGCAGTTCTTC. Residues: CATSDLNGQFF.

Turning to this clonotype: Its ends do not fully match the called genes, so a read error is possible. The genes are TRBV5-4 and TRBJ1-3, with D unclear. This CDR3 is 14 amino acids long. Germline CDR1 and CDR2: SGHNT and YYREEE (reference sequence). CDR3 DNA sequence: TGTGCCAGCAGCTTGGCGTCCTCTAGAAACACTATATATTTT. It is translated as CASSLASSRNTIYF.

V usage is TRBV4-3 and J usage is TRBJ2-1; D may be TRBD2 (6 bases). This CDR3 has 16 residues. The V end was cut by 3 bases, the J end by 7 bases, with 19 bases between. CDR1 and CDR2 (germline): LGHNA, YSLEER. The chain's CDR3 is CASSQGPNGRLNEQFF. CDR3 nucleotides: TGCGCCAGCAGCCAGGGCCCTAACGGGAGATTGAATGAGCAGTTCTTC.

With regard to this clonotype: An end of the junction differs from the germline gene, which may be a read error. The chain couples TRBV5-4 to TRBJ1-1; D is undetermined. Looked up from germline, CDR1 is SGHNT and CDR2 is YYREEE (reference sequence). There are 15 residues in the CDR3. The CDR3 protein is CASSDGSALSTQAFF. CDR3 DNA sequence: TGTGCCAGCAGCGATGGCAGTGCGTTGAGCACTCAAGCTTTCTTT. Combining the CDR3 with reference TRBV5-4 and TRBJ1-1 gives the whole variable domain ETGVTQSPTHLIKTRGQQVTLRCSSQSGHNTVSWYQQALGQGPQFIFQYYREEENGRGNFPPRFSGLQFPNYSSELNVNALELDDSALYLCASSDGSALSTQAFFGQGTRLTVV.

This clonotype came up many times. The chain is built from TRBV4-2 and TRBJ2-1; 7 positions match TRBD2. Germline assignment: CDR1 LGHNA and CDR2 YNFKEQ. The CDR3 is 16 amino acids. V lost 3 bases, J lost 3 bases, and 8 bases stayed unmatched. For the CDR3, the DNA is TGTGCCAGCAGCCACGAGAGCAGCGGGAACTACAATGAGCAGTTCTTC. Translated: CASSHESSGNYNEQFF.

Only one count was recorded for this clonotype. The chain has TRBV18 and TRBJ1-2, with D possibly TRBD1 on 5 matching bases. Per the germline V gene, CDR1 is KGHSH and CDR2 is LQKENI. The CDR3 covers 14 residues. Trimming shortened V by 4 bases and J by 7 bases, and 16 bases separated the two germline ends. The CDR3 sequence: CASSLQGGPSGYTF. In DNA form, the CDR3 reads TGTGCCAGCTCACTCCAGGGTGGGCCTAGTGGCTACACCTTC.

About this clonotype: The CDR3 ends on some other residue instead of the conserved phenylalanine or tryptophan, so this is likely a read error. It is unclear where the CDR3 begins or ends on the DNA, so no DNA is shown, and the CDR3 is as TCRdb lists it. The CDR3 loop is CASSRPLHL. The V and J genes are TRBV6-5 and TRBJ1-6. Per the germline V gene, CDR1 is MNHEY and CDR2 is SVGAGI. 9 amino acids form the CDR3, both terminal residues included.